A single sample gave rise to the 25 T cell receptor beta chains below, sequenced in a study of T cell responses to AZD1222 COVID-19 vaccine. The assay was immunoSEQ multiplex PCR, and TCRdb's table has in-frame clones only and misses some. Of roughly 130,000 clones detected, around nine tenths appear once; the ten largest clones hold roughly 3%. The source material was peripheral blood, sampled on day 0 of AZD1222 vaccination. Receptor source: an adult in good health.

About this clone: Other DNA sequences from this sample encode an identical CDR3 as well. This chain links TRBV6-5 with TRBJ1-2; weak D call: TRBD1 (5 bases). This CDR3 region has 13 residues. Germline CDR1 MNHEY, CDR2 SVGAGI. The V gene lost 6 bases and the J gene lost 8 bases, with 16 bases spanning the gap. CDR3 sequence (DNA): TGTGCCAGCAGGCCCAATTCAGGGTTCGGCTACACCTTC. It is translated as CASRPNSGFGYTF.

CDR3 in amino acids: CASSATALNEQFF. CDR3 in DNA: TGTGCCAGCAGCGCGACAGCTTTGAATGAGCAGTTCTTC. The chain couples TRBV13 to TRBJ2-1; possibly TRBD1 for D (5 bases). Germline V gene sequence: CDR1 PRHDT, CDR2 FYEKMQ (reference sequence). Trimming took 5 bases from V and 7 from J, leaving 12 bases between them. The CDR3 consists of 13 residues.

There are a few counts of this clone. The rearrangement links TRBV21-1 to TRBJ1-5; the DNA was not compared with TRBD1, the D call given in the table. TRBV21-1 is listed as a pseudogene. This CDR3 is built from 17 residues. The DNA of the CDR3 is TGTGCCAGCAGCAAACCAGGCGACAGGGCTCTCAATCAGCCCCAGCATTTT. Amino acids: CASSKPGDRALNQPQHF.

In DNA form, the CDR3 reads TGCGCCAGCAGCTTGGTAGGCGAGGGGGGCTACACCTTC. Amino acid sequence: CASSLVGEGGYTF. The genes are TRBV5-1 and TRBJ1-2; tentatively, D is TRBD1 (5 bases). CDR3 length: 13 residues. The V gene's germline CDR1 is SGHRS and CDR2 YFSETQ. V lost 0 bases and J lost 8, with 11 bases in between.

The V gene is TRBV25-1, the J gene TRBJ1-1, with unresolved D. The CDR3 is 13 amino acids. The germline V gene encodes CDR1 MGHDK and CDR2 SYGVNS. V was clipped by 4 bases and J by 2 bases, with 8 bases between them. In DNA form, the CDR3 reads TGTGCCAGCAGTGTCGTGGGCAACACTGAAGCTTTCTTT. This translates into CASSVVGNTEAFF.

V gene TRBV7-9 combines with J gene TRBJ2-7; 7 nucleotides agree with TRBD1. J lost 3 bases, V lost 4 bases, and 9 bases had no gene match. Germline V gene data show CDR1 as SEHNR and CDR2 as FQNEAQ (reference sequence). This CDR3 region has 15 residues. CDR3 coding DNA: TGTGCCAGCAGCTCATCCGGGACAGCCTTCTACGAGCAGTACTTC. Residues: CASSSSGTAFYEQYF.

The CDR3 region has the DNA TGTGCCAGCAGTGATTGGACGACCCAAGAGACCCAGTACTTC. It specifies CASSDWTTQETQYF. The V call is TRBV2, the J call TRBJ2-5; D unclear. The CDR3 spans 14 residues. Germline assignment: CDR1 SNHLY and CDR2 FYNNEI. V was shortened by 3 bases and J by 1 base, with 9 bases between the two germline ends.

The chain combines TRBV7-8 with TRBJ2-3; the match to TRBD2 covers 8 bases. Germline V gene data show CDR1 as SGHVS and CDR2 as FQNEAQ. CDR3 length: 14 residues. V lost 5 bases, J lost 1 base, and 2 bases stayed unmatched. CDR3 amino acids: CASSRAGGTDTQYF. CDR3 nucleotides: TGTGCCAGCAGCCGAGCGGGGGGCACAGATACGCAGTATTTT.

This chain links TRBV5-1 with TRBJ2-3, with 9 bases identical to TRBD1. Trimming at V came to 5 bases and at J to 5 bases, leaving 9 bases not matched to a gene. Per germline, CDR1 SGHRS and CDR2 YFSETQ. The CDR3 consists of 15 residues. The CDR3 protein is CASREQGQGGDTQYF. The CDR3 DNA sequence: TGCGCCAGCAGAGAACAGGGACAGGGAGGAGATACGCAGTATTTT.

The rearrangement uses TRBV3-1 (or the pseudogene TRBV3-2) and TRBJ2-1; 7 nucleotides align to TRBD2. Trimming removed 4 bases from V and 14 bases from J; junction bases left unmatched: 8. CDR1 is LGHDT and CDR2 is YNNKEL in the germline V gene (reference sequence). This CDR3 region has 12 residues. CDR3 coding DNA: TGTGCCAGCAGCCCAGCGGGAATCCCAGAGTTCTTC. It codes for CASSPAGIPEFF.

The rearrangement uses TRBV7-3 and TRBJ1-6; possible D gene TRBD1, 5 bases. V was cut by 3 bases and J by 9 bases, with 18 bases left in between. This CDR3 spans 16 amino acids. Germline V lookup: CDR1 SGHTA, CDR2 FQGTGA. CDR3 bases: TGTGCCAGCAGCTTGCTGGGGTCCTCCCAGGGTTCACCCCTCCACTTT. Encoded protein: CASSLLGSSQGSPLHF.

The chain has TRBV7-2 and TRBJ2-7; 11 bases fit TRBD1. The CDR3 is 15 amino acids. The trim removed 5 bases at V and 2 bases at J, leaving 5 bases unmatched. Germline loops: CDR1 SGHTA, CDR2 FQGNSA. The CDR3 DNA reads TGTGCCAGCAGCGCTGGGACAGGGGGTCCCTACGAGCAGTACTTC. Translated: CASSAGTGGPYEQYF.

The V and J genes are TRBV11-2 and TRBJ1-1, with D tentatively TRBD1 (6 bases). CDR1 and CDR2 from the germline V gene are SGHAT and FQNNGV. The CDR3 consists of 18 residues. The V and J ends lost 2 bases and 1 base respectively, with 20 bases between them. CDR3 protein: CASSLSHRVGGANTEAFF. In nucleotides, the CDR3 is TGTGCCAGCAGCTTATCCCACCGTGTAGGGGGGGCGAACACTGAAGCTTTCTTT.

The chain recombines TRBV29-1 with TRBJ2-1; D not resolved. CDR3 length: 13 residues. CDR1 is SQVTM and CDR2 is ANQGSEA in the germline V gene. Trimming took off 3 bases at V and 0 bases at J, with 6 bases between the two ends. The CDR3 region has the DNA TGCAGCGTTGAGAGTGACTCCTACAATGAGCAGTTCTTC. Its translation: CSVESDSYNEQFF.

The V and J genes are TRBV5-1 and TRBJ1-5; 8 bases are a match to TRBD1. Germline V CDR1 and CDR2: SGHRS, YFSETQ. Germline trimming cut 4 bases from V and 2 bases from J; bases unmatched to any gene: 5. This CDR3 is 15 amino acids long. The DNA for the CDR3 is TGCGCCAGCAGCGAACTGGGACAGGGCAATCAGCCCCAGCATTTT. This encodes CASSELGQGNQPQHF.

The chain is built from TRBV7-8 and TRBJ2-3; TRBD1 is a possible D gene (5 bases). Germline assignment: CDR1 SGHVS and CDR2 FQNEAQ. The CDR3 is made up of 11 amino acids. V was trimmed by 7 bases and J by 4 bases, leaving 6 bases between them. As DNA, the CDR3 is TGTGCCAGCATAGGGGCAGATACGCAGTATTTT. Encoded protein: CASIGADTQYF.

This chain joins TRBV12-3 or TRBV12-4 and TRBJ2-5; no clear D gene. Trimming cost V 3 bases and J 1 base, with 6 bases left between them. CDR3 size: 13 residues. The CDR3 bases are TGTGCCAGCAGTTTTCTGAGCCAAGAGACCCAGTACTTC. This sequence encodes CASSFLSQETQYF.

V gene TRBV7-9 combines with J gene TRBJ1-1; possible D gene TRBD1, 5 bases. The V gene lost 4 bases and the J gene lost 6 bases, with 9 bases spanning the gap. The CDR3 length is 12 residues. Germline V gene lookup returns CDR1 SEHNR and CDR2 FQNEAQ (reference sequence). The CDR3 nucleotides read TGTGCCAGCAGCTATTGGGGGTCTGAAGCTTTCTTT. Translated, it gives CASSYWGSEAFF.

The chain is built from TRBV20-1 and TRBJ1-1; D gene unclear. This CDR3 region has 11 residues. V shed 1 base and J shed 5 bases, with 5 bases lying between them. The germline CDR1 and CDR2 sequences are DFQATT and SNEGSKA (reference sequence). The CDR3 reads CSARVRTEAFF. Here the CDR3 DNA reads TGCAGTGCTAGAGTGAGAACTGAAGCTTTCTTT.

This chain uses TRBV5-1 with TRBJ1-1, with D possibly TRBD1 on 5 matching bases. The CDR3 has 14 residues. V was shortened by 3 bases and J by 2 bases, with 11 bases between the two germline ends. The germline gives CDR1 SGHRS, CDR2 YFSETQ. The CDR3 coding sequence is TGCGCCAGCAGCTCAGGGATCCCCAACACTGAAGCTTTCTTT. It encodes CASSSGIPNTEAFF.

Details on this clone: The junction does not match germline at one end; this may be a read error. The V gene is TRBV19, the J gene TRBJ1-1; no firm D call. The CDR3 is made up of 15 amino acids. The germline gives CDR1 LNHDA, CDR2 SQIVND (reference sequence). CDR3 loop: CASSLDVMGDTEAFF. The CDR3 nucleotides read TGTGCCAGTAGTCTAGACGTGATGGGAGACACTGAAGCTTTCTTT.

This clone has only one observation. The genes are TRBV12-5 and TRBJ2-2; 8 positions agree with TRBD2. CDR3 size: 18 residues. With V trimmed by 0 bases and J by 5 bases, 11 bases remained unmatched. The germline V gene encodes CDR1 LGHNT and CDR2 FRNRAP. The CDR3 region is CASGLVPSPGGLTGELFF. CDR3 in DNA: TGTGCTAGTGGTTTGGTACCTTCTCCGGGAGGGCTTACCGGGGAGCTGTTTTTT.

V gene TRBV30 combines with J gene TRBJ2-7; TRBD2 matches at 8 bases. CDR3 length equals 13 residues. Trimming at V came to 5 bases and at J to 1 base, leaving 4 bases not matched to a gene. Germline CDR1 and CDR2: GTSNPN and SVGIG (reference sequence). CDR3 protein: CAWDQRESYEQYF. The CDR3 DNA reads TGTGCCTGGGACCAGCGGGAGTCCTACGAGCAGTACTTC.

V is TRBV5-4 and J is TRBJ1-2; D ambiguous. Looked up from germline, CDR1 is SGHNT and CDR2 is YYREEE (reference sequence). The CDR3 loop spans 13 amino acids. Trimming left V 2 bases short and J 8 bases short, with 13 bases between. The CDR3 here is CASSLWAARGYTF. The CDR3 DNA is TGTGCCAGCAGCTTATGGGCTGCGCGGGGCTACACCTTC.

The chain joins TRBV5-1 to TRBJ2-7; a weak D match, TRBD1 (7 bases). The V end was cut by 1 base, the J end by 9 bases, with 17 bases between. The CDR3 is made up of 14 amino acids. Per the germline V gene, CDR1 is SGHRS and CDR2 is YFSETQ. The DNA for the CDR3 is TGCGCCAGCAGCTTGCAGGGGGGTCCTGGTGGGCAGTACTTC. This gives the protein CASSLQGGPGGQYF.